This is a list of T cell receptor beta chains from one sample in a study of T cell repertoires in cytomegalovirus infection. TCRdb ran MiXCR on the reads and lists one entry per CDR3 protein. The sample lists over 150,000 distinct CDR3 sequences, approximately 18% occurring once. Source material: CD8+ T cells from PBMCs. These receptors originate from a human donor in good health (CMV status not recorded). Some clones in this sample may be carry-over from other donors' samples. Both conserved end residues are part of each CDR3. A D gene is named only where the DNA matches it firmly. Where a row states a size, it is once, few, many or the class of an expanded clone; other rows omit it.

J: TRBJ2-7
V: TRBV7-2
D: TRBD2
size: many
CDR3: CASSYLAGGSYEQYF
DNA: TGTGCCAGCAGCTACCTAGCGGGGGGCTCCTACGAGCAGTACTTC

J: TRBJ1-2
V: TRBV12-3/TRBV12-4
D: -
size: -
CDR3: CASSPGVGYTF
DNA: TGTGCCAGCAGTCCAGGGGTGGGCTACACCTTC

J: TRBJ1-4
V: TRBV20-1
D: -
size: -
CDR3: CSARIGGTNEKLFF
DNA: TGCAGTGCTAGAATAGGGGGAACTAATGAAAAACTGTTTTTT

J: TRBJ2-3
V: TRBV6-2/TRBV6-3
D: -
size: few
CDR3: CASSWIGVADTQYF
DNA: TGTGCCAGCAGTTGGATCGGGGTTGCAGATACGCAGTATTTT

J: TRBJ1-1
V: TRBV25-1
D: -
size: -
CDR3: CASTPGMGTEAFF
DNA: TGTGCCAGCACTCCAGGGATGGGGACTGAAGCTTTCTTT

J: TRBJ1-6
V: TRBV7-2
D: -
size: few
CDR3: CASSSQGPKNSPLHF
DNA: TGTGCCAGCAGCTCCCAGGGCCCGAAAAATTCACCCCTCCACTTT

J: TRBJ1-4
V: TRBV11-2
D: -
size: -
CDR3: CASSAGPSTNEKLFF
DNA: TGTGCCAGCAGCGCTGGACCATCAACAAATGAAAAACTGTTTTTT

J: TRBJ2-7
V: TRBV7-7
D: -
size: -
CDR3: CASSRDTGSYEQYF
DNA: TGTGCTAGCTCAAGGGACACCGGATCCTACGAGCAGTACTTC

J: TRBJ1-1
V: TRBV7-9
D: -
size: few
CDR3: CASSLEGGQNEAFF
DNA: TGTGCCAGCAGCTTAGAGGGAGGGCAAAATGAAGCTTTCTTT

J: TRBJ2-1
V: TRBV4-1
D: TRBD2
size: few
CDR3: CASSFRLAGVSTDEQFF
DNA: TGCGCCAGCAGCTTTCGACTAGCGGGGGTGTCTACGGATGAGCAGTTCTTC

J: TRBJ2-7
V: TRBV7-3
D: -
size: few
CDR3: CASSLGGQYEQYF
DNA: TGTGCCAGCAGCTTAGGCGGACAGTACGAGCAGTACTTC

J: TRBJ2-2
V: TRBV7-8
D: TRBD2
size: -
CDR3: CASSLRGTSGGHTGELFF
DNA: TGTGCCAGCAGCTTAAGAGGGACTAGCGGGGGGCACACCGGGGAGCTGTTTTTT

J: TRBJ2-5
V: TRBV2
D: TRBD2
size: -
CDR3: CASSEWTSGHQETQYF
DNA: TGTGCCAGCAGTGAATGGACTAGCGGCCACCAAGAGACCCAGTACTTC

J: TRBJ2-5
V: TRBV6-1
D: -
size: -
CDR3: CASSEVTQETQYF
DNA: TGTGCCAGCAGTGAAGTAACCCAAGAGACCCAGTACTTC

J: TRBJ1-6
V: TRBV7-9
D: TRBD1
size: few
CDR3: CASSRGQGPRSPLHF
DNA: TGTGCCAGCAGCCGTGGACAGGGCCCCCGATCACCCCTCCACTTT

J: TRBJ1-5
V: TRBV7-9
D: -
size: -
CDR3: CASSFWGNQPQHF
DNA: TGTGCCAGCAGCTTTTGGGGCAATCAGCCCCAGCATTTT

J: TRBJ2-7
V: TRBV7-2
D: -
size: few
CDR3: CASSLYAGFSYEQYF
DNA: TGTGCCAGCAGCTTATATGCGGGTTTTTCGTACGAGCAGTACTTC

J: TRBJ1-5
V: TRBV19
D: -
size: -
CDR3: CASSIVQTNNQPQHF
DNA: TGTGCCAGTAGTATAGTACAGACTAACAATCAGCCCCAGCATTTT

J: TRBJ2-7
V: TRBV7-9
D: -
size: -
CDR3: CASSPGPDNEQYF
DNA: TGTGCCAGCAGCCCGGGACCAGACAACGAGCAGTACTTC

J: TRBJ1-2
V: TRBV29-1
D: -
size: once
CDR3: CSVEARDSRPWGYTF
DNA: TGCAGCGTTGAGGCCCGGGACTCGAGACCGTGGGGCTACACCTTC